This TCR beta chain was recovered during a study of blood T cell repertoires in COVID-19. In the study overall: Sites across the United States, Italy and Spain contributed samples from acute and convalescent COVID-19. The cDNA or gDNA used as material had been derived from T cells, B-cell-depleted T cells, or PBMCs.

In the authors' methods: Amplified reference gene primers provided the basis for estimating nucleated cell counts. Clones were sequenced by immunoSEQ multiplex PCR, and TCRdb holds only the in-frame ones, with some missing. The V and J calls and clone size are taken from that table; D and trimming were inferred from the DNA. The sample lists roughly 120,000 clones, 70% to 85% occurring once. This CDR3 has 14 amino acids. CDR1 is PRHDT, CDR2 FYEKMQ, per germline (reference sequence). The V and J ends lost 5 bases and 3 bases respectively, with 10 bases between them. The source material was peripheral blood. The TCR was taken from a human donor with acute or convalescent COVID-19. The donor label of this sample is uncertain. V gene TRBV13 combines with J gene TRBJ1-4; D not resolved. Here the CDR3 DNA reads TGTGCCAGCAGCCTAAAGAGGTCTAATGAAAAACTGTTTTTT. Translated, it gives CASSLKRSNEKLFF.